This TCR beta chain was recovered during a study of human T cells and chemical hapten exposure. Each CDR3 protein is one row after TCRdb ran MiXCR on the RACE reads. The data contain roughly 96,000 distinct CDR3 sequences, about 9% of them seen just once; the ten biggest clones take up just over 2%. Time point noted: patch test 2, 6 weeks after DPC sensitization. The treatment denotes: therapeutic diphenylcyclopropenone sensitization with weekly scalp DPC. V dropped 4 bases and J dropped 7; count of bases not matched to a gene: 4. Germline values: CDR1 SGHRS, CDR2 YFSETQ. The CDR3 totals 14 residues. The chain recombines TRBV5-1 with TRBJ2-2; 10 nucleotides align to TRBD1. The sequences come from whole blood, collected in connection with sensitization to the hapten diphenylcyclopropenone (DPC). This clonotype was sampled from a middle-aged woman with alopecia areata. Some clones in this sample may be carry-over from other donors' samples. The CDR3 region is CASSRQGANGELFF. The CDR3 coding sequence is TGCGCCAGCAGCCGACAGGGGGCCAACGGGGAGCTGTTTTTT.